The rows below give T cell receptor beta chains drawn from one sample of a study of T cell repertoires in ileal Crohn's disease. Some clones are missing from TCRdb's copy, which holds only in-frame ones; the method was immunoSEQ multiplex PCR. The sample yields more than 50,000 clones, 85% to 90% seen once. Sequencing was carried out using ileal tissue. The receptors derive from an adult with Crohn's disease. Both conserved end residues are part of each CDR3. Each record gives: D gene, clone size, J gene, V gene, CDR3 protein, CDR3 DNA. A D gene is named only where the DNA matches it firmly. Rows give clone size only sometimes, using once, few, many, or a class for an expanded clone.

d_gene: TRBD2
abundance: once
j_gene: TRBJ2-5
v_gene: TRBV29-1
CDR3aa: CSVSTGGGRETQYF
CDR3nt: TGCAGCGTTTCAACTGGCGGGGGGAGGGAGACCCAGTACTTC

d_gene: NA
abundance: NA
j_gene: TRBJ2-1
v_gene: TRBV7-8
CDR3aa: CASSPGSGNEQFF
CDR3nt: TGTGCCAGCAGCCCAGGGTCAGGCAATGAGCAGTTCTTC

d_gene: NA
abundance: once
j_gene: TRBJ1-3
v_gene: TRBV5-1
CDR3aa: CASSADRRNTIYF
CDR3nt: TGCGCCAGCAGCGCGGACAGACGAAACACCATATATTTT

d_gene: TRBD2
abundance: NA
j_gene: TRBJ2-3
v_gene: TRBV5-4
CDR3aa: CASSLALAGVTDTQYF
CDR3nt: TGTGCCAGCAGCTTGGCCTTAGCGGGAGTGACAGATACGCAGTATTTT

d_gene: TRBD1
abundance: NA
j_gene: TRBJ1-5
v_gene: TRBV27
CDR3aa: CASAYGTGYNQPQHF
CDR3nt: TGTGCCAGTGCATACGGGACAGGTTACAATCAGCCCCAGCATTTT

d_gene: NA
abundance: NA
j_gene: TRBJ1-3
v_gene: TRBV5-1
CDR3aa: CASSSYGLEAGNTIYF
CDR3nt: TGCGCCAGCAGCTCCTATGGCCTCGAGGCTGGAAACACCATATATTTT

d_gene: TRBD1
abundance: NA
j_gene: TRBJ1-3
v_gene: TRBV6-1
CDR3aa: CASSGGTGGSGNTIYF
CDR3nt: TGTGCCAGCAGTGGGGGAACAGGGGGCTCTGGAAACACCATATATTTT

d_gene: TRBD1
abundance: NA
j_gene: TRBJ2-7
v_gene: TRBV27
CDR3aa: CASSLRQGQRGYEQYF
CDR3nt: TGTGCCAGCAGTTTAAGACAGGGGCAGCGCGGGTACGAGCAGTACTTC

d_gene: NA
abundance: NA
j_gene: TRBJ1-1
v_gene: TRBV5-4
CDR3aa: CASSSIRGLEAFF
CDR3nt: TGTGCCAGCAGCTCGATAAGGGGTCTTGAAGCTTTCTTT

d_gene: TRBD2
abundance: NA
j_gene: TRBJ2-5
v_gene: TRBV28
CDR3aa: CASSFSGGIKTQYF
CDR3nt: TGTGCCAGCAGTTTTAGCGGGGGGATAAAGACCCAGTACTTC

d_gene: NA
abundance: NA
j_gene: TRBJ1-6
v_gene: TRBV15
CDR3aa: CATSEARFNSPLHF
CDR3nt: TGTGCCACCAGTGAAGCCCGGTTTAATTCACCCCTCCACTTT

d_gene: TRBD1
abundance: NA
j_gene: TRBJ1-5
v_gene: TRBV15
CDR3aa: CATSALQGANQPQHF
CDR3nt: TGTGCCACCAGTGCTCTGCAGGGGGCGAATCAGCCCCAGCATTTT

d_gene: TRBD1
abundance: NA
j_gene: TRBJ1-6
v_gene: TRBV2
CDR3aa: CASSGQGNSPLHF
CDR3nt: TGTGCCAGCAGTGGACAGGGTAATTCACCCCTCCACTTT

d_gene: NA
abundance: NA
j_gene: TRBJ1-2
v_gene: TRBV28
CDR3aa: CASSREDYGYTF
CDR3nt: TGTGCCAGCAGTAGGGAGGACTATGGCTACACCTTC

d_gene: NA
abundance: NA
j_gene: TRBJ1-4
v_gene: TRBV2
CDR3aa: CASSVRGEKLFF
CDR3nt: TGTGCCAGCAGTGTGAGAGGTGAAAAACTGTTTTTT

d_gene: NA
abundance: NA
j_gene: TRBJ1-1
v_gene: TRBV11-2
CDR3aa: CASSLGRGEAFF
CDR3nt: TGTGCCAGCAGCTTAGGGCGGGGAGAAGCTTTCTTT

d_gene: TRBD2
abundance: NA
j_gene: TRBJ2-5
v_gene: TRBV11-1
CDR3aa: CASSLGGIRRKETQYF
CDR3nt: TGTGCCAGCAGCTTGGGAGGGATTAGACGAAAAGAGACCCAGTACTTC

d_gene: NA
abundance: NA
j_gene: TRBJ1-4
v_gene: TRBV6-5
CDR3aa: CASSWARGSNEKLFF
CDR3nt: TGTGCCAGCAGTTGGGCTCGTGGGTCGAATGAAAAACTGTTTTTT

d_gene: NA
abundance: NA
j_gene: TRBJ2-3
v_gene: TRBV6-5
CDR3aa: CASRPHTTDTQYF
CDR3nt: TGTGCCAGCAGACCACATACCACAGATACGCAGTATTTT

d_gene: NA
abundance: NA
j_gene: TRBJ2-1
v_gene: TRBV7-9
CDR3aa: CASSLSTTGTNEQFF
CDR3nt: TGTGCCAGCAGCCTTTCCACGACAGGGACTAATGAGCAGTTCTTC

d_gene: TRBD1
abundance: NA
j_gene: TRBJ1-1
v_gene: TRBV7-9
CDR3aa: CASSPPNPGTGNTEAFF
CDR3nt: TGTGCCAGCAGCCCACCTAATCCGGGGACAGGGAACACTGAAGCTTTCTTT

d_gene: TRBD2
abundance: NA
j_gene: TRBJ2-5
v_gene: TRBV5-1
CDR3aa: CASSNLAGTQETQYF
CDR3nt: TGCGCCAGCAGCAATCTAGCGGGTACCCAAGAGACCCAGTACTTC

d_gene: TRBD1
abundance: NA
j_gene: TRBJ1-3
v_gene: TRBV5-1
CDR3aa: CASSPRDSKYSGNTIYF
CDR3nt: TGCGCCAGCAGCCCCCGGGACAGCAAATACTCTGGAAACACCATATATTTT

d_gene: NA
abundance: NA
j_gene: TRBJ2-2
v_gene: TRBV7-8
CDR3aa: CASSLVGIRQTNTGELFF
CDR3nt: TGTGCCAGCAGCTTAGTCGGGATAAGGCAGACGAACACCGGGGAGCTGTTTTTT

d_gene: NA
abundance: NA
j_gene: TRBJ1-1
v_gene: TRBV11-2
CDR3aa: CASSLGREGTEAFF
CDR3nt: TGTGCCAGCAGCTTAGGCAGGGAAGGCACTGAAGCTTTCTTT

d_gene: TRBD1
abundance: NA
j_gene: TRBJ1-1
v_gene: TRBV27
CDR3aa: CASSDRTGGAGRYTEAFF
CDR3nt: TGTGCCAGCAGTGACCGGACAGGGGGCGCGGGTCGGTACACTGAAGCTTTCTTT

d_gene: NA
abundance: NA
j_gene: TRBJ2-7
v_gene: TRBV4-2
CDR3aa: CASSQVRGSEQYF
CDR3nt: TGTGCCAGCAGCCAAGTACGGGGGTCCGAGCAGTACTTC

d_gene: NA
abundance: NA
j_gene: TRBJ1-2
v_gene: TRBV28
CDR3aa: CASSSVQGRYGYTF
CDR3nt: TGTGCCAGCAGTTCAGTCCAGGGTCGATATGGCTACACCTTC

d_gene: NA
abundance: NA
j_gene: TRBJ1-2
v_gene: TRBV5-6
CDR3aa: CASSQTGTYGYTF
CDR3nt: TGTGCCAGCAGCCAGACCGGGACATATGGCTACACCTTC

d_gene: TRBD1
abundance: NA
j_gene: TRBJ1-6
v_gene: TRBV10-1
CDR3aa: CASSERQGLVSPLHF
CDR3nt: TGCGCCAGCAGTGAAAGACAGGGCTTGGTGTCACCCCTCCACTTT

d_gene: TRBD2
abundance: NA
j_gene: TRBJ2-3
v_gene: TRBV9
CDR3aa: CASSVEVAGIDTQYF
CDR3nt: TGTGCCAGCAGCGTAGAGGTAGCGGGGATAGATACGCAGTATTTT

d_gene: TRBD1
abundance: NA
j_gene: TRBJ1-5
v_gene: TRBV27
CDR3aa: CASSYGQGGNQPQHF
CDR3nt: TGTGCCAGCAGTTACGGACAGGGAGGCAATCAGCCCCAGCATTTT

d_gene: NA
abundance: NA
j_gene: TRBJ1-2
v_gene: TRBV6-1
CDR3aa: CASSEVLYGYTF
CDR3nt: TGTGCCAGCAGTGAAGTTCTCTATGGCTACACCTTC

d_gene: TRBD1
abundance: NA
j_gene: TRBJ1-6
v_gene: TRBV7-8
CDR3aa: CASSRLRTGPGSPLHF
CDR3nt: TGTGCCAGCAGCAGACTACGGACAGGCCCTGGGTCACCCCTCCACTTT

d_gene: TRBD1
abundance: NA
j_gene: TRBJ1-1
v_gene: TRBV7-6
CDR3aa: CASSLHPGTGDTEAFF
CDR3nt: TGTGCCAGCAGCTTACATCCCGGGACAGGGGACACTGAAGCTTTCTTT

d_gene: TRBD2
abundance: NA
j_gene: TRBJ2-2
v_gene: TRBV9
CDR3aa: CASSVVSLATTTGELFF
CDR3nt: TGTGCCAGCAGCGTAGTATCACTAGCGACAACAACCGGGGAGCTGTTTTTT

d_gene: TRBD2
abundance: once
j_gene: TRBJ2-1
v_gene: TRBV9
CDR3aa: CASSVTSGRIGNEQFF
CDR3nt: TGTGCCAGCAGCGTGACTAGCGGGAGGATCGGAAATGAGCAGTTCTTC

d_gene: TRBD1
abundance: NA
j_gene: TRBJ1-3
v_gene: TRBV5-1
CDR3aa: CASSLTGVWSGNTIYF
CDR3nt: TGCGCCAGCAGCTTGACAGGGGTTTGGTCCGGAAACACCATATATTTT

d_gene: NA
abundance: NA
j_gene: TRBJ1-4
v_gene: TRBV5-6
CDR3aa: CASSLGPNAGNKLFF
CDR3nt: TGTGCCAGCAGCTTGGGCCCCAATGCGGGAAATAAACTGTTTTTT

d_gene: NA
abundance: NA
j_gene: TRBJ1-6
v_gene: TRBV5-1
CDR3aa: CASSPDLTNSPLHF
CDR3nt: TGCGCCAGCAGCCCGGACTTGACTAATTCACCCCTCCACTTT

d_gene: NA
abundance: NA
j_gene: TRBJ1-3
v_gene: TRBV4-1
CDR3aa: CASSQAGSGNTIYF
CDR3nt: TGCGCCAGCAGCCAAGCGGGGTCTGGAAACACCATATATTTT

d_gene: NA
abundance: once
j_gene: TRBJ1-6
v_gene: TRBV4-1
CDR3aa: CASSPGPNRVGKSPLHF
CDR3nt: TGCGCCAGCAGCCCAGGACCCAACAGGGTCGGGAAGTCACCCCTCCACTTT

d_gene: NA
abundance: few
j_gene: TRBJ1-2
v_gene: TRBV14
CDR3aa: CASSEAGYGYTF
CDR3nt: TGTGCCAGCAGCGAGGCGGGGTATGGCTACACCTTC

d_gene: TRBD2
abundance: once
j_gene: TRBJ2-7
v_gene: TRBV19
CDR3aa: CASSIFGSGSDEQYF
CDR3nt: TGTGCCAGTAGTATTTTTGGTAGCGGGAGCGACGAGCAGTACTTC

d_gene: NA
abundance: NA
j_gene: TRBJ1-6
v_gene: TRBV14
CDR3aa: CASSKTGNSPLHF
CDR3nt: TGTGCCAGCAGCAAAACAGGGAATTCACCCCTCCACTTT

d_gene: NA
abundance: once
j_gene: TRBJ1-6
v_gene: TRBV4-1
CDR3aa: CASSLEEVSGPLHF
CDR3nt: TGCGCCAGCAGCCTAGAGGAGGTCAGTGGACCCCTCCACTTT